These 16 T cell receptor beta chains came from one sample sequenced in a study of tumor and adjacent non-tumor tissue in lung cancer. The library came from three nested PCR rounds adapted from ARM-PCR protocols. TCRdb processed the multiplex PCR reads anew with MiXCR; each CDR3 protein has one entry. The table lists about 100,000 distinct CDR3 sequences, approximately 60% of them singletons. RNA was extracted from bulk tissue without any cell sorting. Distant lung tissue was collected more than 3 cm away from the tumor edge. Sequencing was carried out using distant non-tumor lung tissue. The source of these receptors is a man aged 25 to 40 with non-small cell lung cancer.

Note on this clonotype: The germline gene is not matched at one end of the junction; a read error may be the cause. This chain uses TRBV20-1 with TRBJ1-1, with D tentatively TRBD1 (5 bases). The CDR3 is made up of 15 amino acids. CDR1 is DFQATT and CDR2 is SNEGSKA in the germline V gene (reference sequence). CDR3 sequence: CSASRQTGRDTEAFF. As DNA, the CDR3 is TGCAGTGCTTCCCGACAGACGGGCAGAGATACTGAAGCCTTCTTT.

This sequence joins TRBV11-2 and TRBJ2-1; TRBD1 matches at 10 bases. The CDR3 extends over 14 amino acids. Germline V gene sequence: CDR1 SGHAT, CDR2 FQNNGV. The CDR3 region is CTIITGQGRHEQFF. DNA for the CDR3: TGTACCATCATAACGGGACAGGGGAGACATGAGCAGTTCTTC.

This clonotype was observed a handful of times. This clone may be a read error of a much larger clone one base away. V and J are TRBV4-2 and TRBJ2-7; D possibly corresponds to TRBD2 (6 bases). This CDR3 comprises 14 residues. Germline V CDR1 and CDR2: LGHNA, YNFKEQ. CDR3 residues: CANSQVRETYEQYF. The CDR3 DNA reads as TGTGCCAACAGCCAAGTTCGGGAGACCTACGAGCAGTACTTC.

The CDR3 is CASSQDVTSTDTQYF. CDR3 bases: TGTGCCAGCAGCCAGGACGTAACTAGCACAGATACGCAGTATTTT. The chain has TRBV7-8 and TRBJ2-3; no firm D call. Germline V lookup: CDR1 SGHVS, CDR2 FQNEAQ. The germline V and J ends were trimmed by 5 bases and 0 bases, with 12 bases remaining between them. This CDR3 contains 15 residues. Filled out from reference TRBV7-8 and TRBJ2-3, the complete variable domain reads GAGVSQSPRYKVAKRGQDVALRCDPISGHVSLFWYQQALGQGPEFLTYFQNEAQLDKSGLPSDRFFAERPEGSVSTLKIQRTQQEDSAVYLCASSQDVTSTDTQYFGPGTRLTVL.

A word on this clonotype: A much bigger clone sits one base away, suggesting this may be a read error. Here the CDR3 DNA reads TGTGCCAGCAGCCAAGGGGTGGCCGGGACAGCGAACATTGAAGCTTTCTTT. Protein product: CASSQGVAGTANIEAFF. The V and J genes are TRBV4-2 and TRBJ1-1; 7 bases match TRBD1. Per the germline V gene, CDR1 is LGHNA and CDR2 is YNFKEQ. The CDR3 is 17 amino acids.

The sample holds many counts of this clonotype. The chain uses TRBV20-1 and TRBJ1-5, with 7 bases matching TRBD1. The length of the CDR3 is 13 residues. The J segment lost 3 bases and the V segment lost 5 bases, leaving 4 bases of the junction unmatched. The germline V gene has CDR1 DFQATT and CDR2 SNEGSKA (reference sequence). CDR3 sequence: CSAGQDHNQPQHF. CDR3 sequence (DNA): TGCAGTGCTGGACAGGATCACAATCAGCCCCAGCATTTT.

As concerns this clonotype: This may arise from a read error, as a much more abundant clone is one base away. The missing conserved phenylalanine or tryptophan at the end of this CDR3 makes a read error likely. The rearrangement joins TRBV12-3 or TRBV12-4 to TRBJ1-6; tentative D call: TRBD1 (6 bases). V lost 6 bases and J lost 5, with 14 bases in between. The CDR3 has 15 amino acids. In DNA form, the CDR3 reads TGTGCCAGCAGAAACCAGGGGCCTCATAATTCACCCCTCCACCTT. Translation gives CASRNQGPHNSPLHL.

Notes on this clonotype: A much larger clone differs from this one at a single base, so this may be a read error. The J gene is TRBJ1-2, the V gene TRBV5-4, with no clear D. Trimming cost V 3 bases and J 8 bases, with 14 bases left between them. CDR1 and CDR2 from the germline V gene are SGHNT and YYREEE (reference sequence). This CDR3 has 13 residues. CDR3: CASSSGSEIGYTF. In DNA form, the CDR3 reads TGTGCCAGCAGCTCGGGCAGTGAGATCGGCTACACCTTC.

There are a few counts of this clonotype. A single base separates this from a much larger clone, so it may be a read error. The chain recombines TRBV6-2 or TRBV6-3 with TRBJ2-7; unclear D gene. The V end was cut by 6 bases, the J end by 5 bases, with 8 bases between. The CDR3 consists of 11 residues. The germline V gene encodes CDR1 MNHEY and CDR2 SVGEGT. The CDR3 bases are TGTGCCAGCAGCTACAACGACGAGCAGTACTTC. This sequence encodes CASSYNDEQYF.

This clonotype has a count of ten or more. The gene calls are TRBV6-6 and TRBJ2-7, with D possibly matching TRBD2 (5 bases). This CDR3 region has 14 residues. CDR1 and CDR2 (germline): MNHNY, SVGAGI (reference sequence). Trimming cost V 6 bases and J 6 bases, with 18 bases left between them. CDR3 DNA: TGTGCCAGCAGACCTCACGGCGGGTCTGGCGAGCAGTACTTC. This codes for CASRPHGGSGEQYF.

This clonotype occurred a few times. Just one base apart from a much larger clone, this may be a read error. The CDR3 sequence is CASEASGGGGTQYF. The CDR3 DNA reads TGTGCCAGCGAGGCTAGCGGGGGGGGAGGGACCCAGTACTTC. This chain connects TRBV6-1 to TRBJ2-5; 12 positions agree with TRBD2. The CDR3 is 14 amino acids. V trimming: 8 bases; J trimming: 7 bases; junction bases outside the gene matches: 8. The germline V gene encodes CDR1 MNHNS and CDR2 SASEGT.

This sequence joins TRBV11-2 and TRBJ1-1, with D maybe TRBD1 (6 bases). Germline CDR1 is SGHAT and CDR2 is FQNNGV. The ends were cut back, 6 bases at V and 0 bases at J, with 23 bases in the middle. The CDR3 is 18 amino acids. The CDR3 spells CASSRTRGPGKVNTEAFF. The CDR3 DNA reads TGTGCCAGCAGTCGTACCAGGGGCCCGGGTAAAGTGAACACTGAAGCTTTCTTT.

The gene calls are TRBV20-1 and TRBJ2-3; D is unclear. The CDR3 spans 15 residues. V lost 7 bases and J 2 bases, leaving 19 bases between the germline ends. Germline V gene sequence: CDR1 DFQATT, CDR2 SNEGSKA (reference sequence). CDR3 nucleotide sequence: TGCAGTGTTGGTATCAGAATTTGGGCCACAGATACGCAGTATTTT. Translating it yields CSVGIRIWATDTQYF.

The chain links TRBV11-1 to TRBJ2-3; D is unclear. The J call may be mistaken, given a closer DNA end match to TRBJ1-5. Germline assignment: CDR1 SGHAT and CDR2 FQDESV (reference sequence). This CDR3 comprises 15 residues. The chain's CDR3 is CASSIRTSGTDTQHF. The CDR3 region has the DNA TGTGCCAGTAGCATAAGGACTAGCGGCACAGATACGCAGCATTTT.

This clonotype has ten or more counts. CDR3 DNA: TGTGCCAGCAGCTTAGGTCCAGCAGCCTACGAGCAGTACTTC. Protein: CASSLGPAAYEQYF. The J gene is TRBJ2-7, the V gene TRBV11-3; D not resolved. Germline loops: CDR1 SGHNT, CDR2 YENEEA. CDR3 length: 14 amino acids. Trimming took off 1 base at V and 2 bases at J, with 9 bases between the two ends.

The chain uses TRBV20-1 and TRBJ1-1; perhaps TRBD1 as D (5 bases). The CDR3 has 13 amino acids. V was pared by 6 bases and J by 7 bases, with 18 bases between. The germline gives CDR1 DFQATT, CDR2 SNEGSKA (reference sequence). CDR3 sequence: CSAVMGGGNEAFF. The CDR3 DNA follows: TGCAGTGCCGTCATGGGGGGGGGGAATGAAGCTTTCTTT.